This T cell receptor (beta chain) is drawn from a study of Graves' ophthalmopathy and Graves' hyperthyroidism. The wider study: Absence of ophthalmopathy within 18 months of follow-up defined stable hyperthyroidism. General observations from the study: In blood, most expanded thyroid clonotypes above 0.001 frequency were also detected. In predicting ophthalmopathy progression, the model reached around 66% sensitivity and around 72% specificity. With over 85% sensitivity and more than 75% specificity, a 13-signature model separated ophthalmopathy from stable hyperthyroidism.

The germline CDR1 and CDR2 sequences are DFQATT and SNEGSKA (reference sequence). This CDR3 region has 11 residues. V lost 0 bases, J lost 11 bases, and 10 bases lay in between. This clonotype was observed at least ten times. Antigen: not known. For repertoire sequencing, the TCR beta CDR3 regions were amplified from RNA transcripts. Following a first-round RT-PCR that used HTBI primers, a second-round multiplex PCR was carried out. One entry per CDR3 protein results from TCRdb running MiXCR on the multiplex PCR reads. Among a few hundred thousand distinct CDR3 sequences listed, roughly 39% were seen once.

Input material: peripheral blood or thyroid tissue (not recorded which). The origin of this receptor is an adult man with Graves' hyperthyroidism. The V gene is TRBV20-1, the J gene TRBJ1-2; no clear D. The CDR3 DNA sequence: TGCAGTGCTAGAGATCCTGGGCGGTACACCTTC. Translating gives CSARDPGRYTF.